These 10 T cell receptor beta chains originate from one sample sequenced in a study of T cell repertoires in cytomegalovirus infection. TCRdb recomputed calls from the reads with MiXCR, one row per CDR3 protein. The table includes 250,000 to 350,000 distinct CDR3 sequences, around 25% detected once. Sequencing was done on a sample of PBMCs. All receptors derive from a human donor in good health (CMV status not recorded). Some clones in this sample may be carry-over from other donors' samples.

The CDR3 protein is CSVANTEAFF. As DNA, the CDR3 is TGCAGCGTAGCGAACACTGAAGCTTTCTTT. This chain connects TRBV29-1 to TRBJ1-1; D gene unclear. Trimming pared 6 bases from V and 1 base from J, leaving 3 bases between. The CDR3 is 10 residues long. Germline V lookup: CDR1 SQVTM, CDR2 ANQGSEA.

This rearrangement joins TRBV5-4 to TRBJ2-6, with D hard to call. Germline lookup yields CDR1 SGHNT and CDR2 YYREEE (reference sequence). The CDR3 consists of 15 residues. V was shortened by 4 bases and J by 0 bases, with 8 bases between the two germline ends. The CDR3 DNA sequence: TGTGCCAGCAGCCAAGCTTCCTCTGGGGCCAACGTCCTGACTTTC. Its translation: CASSQASSGANVLTF.

The table lists this clonotype with a few counts. This rearrangement joins TRBV7-9 to TRBJ2-1; D gene uncertain. Germline lookup yields CDR1 SEHNR and CDR2 FQNEAQ (reference sequence). The CDR3 runs 12 residues. V was pared by 2 bases and J by 16 bases, with 15 bases between. The CDR3, as DNA: TGTGCCAGCAGCTTATTTTCAGGTGTTGACTTCTTC. Its protein product is CASSLFSGVDFF.

There are many counts of this clonotype. This chain uses TRBV4-1 with TRBJ1-1; perhaps TRBD1 as D (5 bases). With 0 bases removed from V and 4 bases from J, the gap between germline ends came to 12 bases. CDR1 is MGHRA and CDR2 is YSYEKL in the germline V gene. The CDR3 length is 15 residues. CDR3 in DNA: TGCGCCAGCAGCCAAGATAGGGGCGGCGGCACTGAAGCTTTCTTT. The encoded protein is CASSQDRGGGTEAFF.

The chain couples TRBV5-1 to TRBJ2-1, with TRBD2 matching over 8 bases. The CDR3 contains 15 residues. J was trimmed by 7 bases and V by 4 bases; bases with no gene match: 10. CDR1 is SGHRS, CDR2 YFSETQ, per germline. The CDR3 nucleotides are TGCGCCAGCAGCAGAAGTAGCGGGGCCAGGAATGAGCAGTTCTTC. It yields the protein CASSRSSGARNEQFF.

This chain connects TRBV9 to TRBJ2-5, with a tentative D call TRBD1 (6 bases). The CDR3 length is 16 residues. Germline CDR1 SGDLS, CDR2 YYNGEE. Trimming stripped 2 bases from V and 5 bases from J, with 19 bases between. CDR3 DNA sequence: TGTGCCAGCAGCGTTCGACCAGGGGCTATATCGGAGACCCAGTACTTC. Encoded protein: CASSVRPGAISETQYF.

This chain connects TRBV29-1 to TRBJ2-7; 8 bases are shared with TRBD2. CDR1 and CDR2 (germline): SQVTM, ANQGSEA. V gave up 5 bases and J gave up 6 bases; unmatched junction bases: 12. The CDR3 contains 14 residues. The DNA for the CDR3 is TGCAGCGTTAGTTCAACCGGGAGGGCCTCCGAGCAGTACTTC. This gives the protein CSVSSTGRASEQYF.

The rearrangement joins TRBV27 to TRBJ1-6, with TRBD1 matching over 8 bases. V shed 5 bases and J 9 bases; nucleotides not matched to a gene: 9. CDR1 and CDR2 from the germline V gene are MNHEY and SMNVEV (reference sequence). This CDR3 has 15 amino acids. The CDR3 region is CASSATGTGVSPLHF. The CDR3 DNA is TGTGCCAGCAGTGCTACCGGGACAGGAGTTTCACCCCTCCACTTT.

V and J are TRBV10-1 and TRBJ2-1, with TRBD2 matching 10 bases. The trim removed 2 bases at V and 7 bases at J, leaving 11 bases unmatched. The V gene's germline CDR1 is WNHNN and CDR2 SYGVQD (reference sequence). This CDR3 has 17 residues. The CDR3 protein is CASSEPTAGGPRNEQFF. The CDR3, as DNA: TGCGCCAGCAGTGAGCCCACAGCGGGAGGGCCGAGAAATGAGCAGTTCTTC.

This clonotype showed up many times. V gene TRBV5-6 combines with J gene TRBJ1-2, with TRBD1 as a possible D gene (6 bases). The germline V gene encodes CDR1 SGHDT and CDR2 YYEEEE. Trimming removed 1 base at V and 3 bases at J, with 19 bases between. This CDR3 is 17 amino acids long. In DNA, the CDR3 is TGTGCCAGCAGCTTGACGGTTACAGGGATAGACGACTATGGCTACACCTTC. Its protein product is CASSLTVTGIDDYGYTF.